These 12 T cell receptor beta chains were all obtained from the same sample, sequenced in a study of control samples from healthy donors and cancer patients. This table comes from immunoSEQ multiplex PCR, and its TCRdb copy is limited to in-frame clones, with some not included. The data contain under 200,000 clones, 85% to 95% of them singletons. What was sequenced was blood. The receptors were sampled from a woman aged 40 to 50 in good health.

The gene calls are TRBV7-9 and TRBJ1-5; D is ambiguous. Germline CDR1 is SEHNR and CDR2 is FQNEAQ (reference sequence). Trimming shortened V by 1 base and J by 3 bases, and 10 bases separated the two germline ends. CDR3 size: 15 residues. The CDR3 here is CASSLDSEANQPQHF. In DNA form, the CDR3 reads TGTGCCAGCAGCTTAGATTCAGAGGCCAATCAGCCCCAGCATTTT.

The V gene is TRBV4-3, the J gene TRBJ1-2, with 7 bases aligning to TRBD1. The CDR3 runs 15 residues. J gave up 1 base and V 1 base, and 3 bases lay outside the gene matches. Germline lookup yields CDR1 LGHNA and CDR2 YSLEER. CDR3 in amino acids: CASSQGQGVNYGYTF. CDR3 DNA sequence: TGCGCCAGCAGCCAAGGGCAGGGGGTTAACTATGGCTACACCTTC.

V usage is TRBV5-6 and J usage is TRBJ1-2; TRBD1 agrees at 8 bases. This CDR3 contains 13 residues. V trimming: 2 bases; J trimming: 8 bases; junction bases outside the gene matches: 5. CDR1 is SGHDT and CDR2 is YYEEEE in the germline V gene. The CDR3 loop is CASSFGQGPGYTF. The CDR3 bases are TGTGCCAGCAGCTTCGGACAGGGTCCGGGCTACACCTTC.

The CDR3 is CASSPRGYSGQGDRTEAFF. CDR3 bases: TGTGCCAGCAGCCCTAGGGGGTATTCGGGACAGGGGGATCGGACTGAAGCTTTCTTT. The chain employs TRBV27 and TRBJ1-1; 11 nucleotides agree with TRBD1. Germline lookup yields CDR1 MNHEY and CDR2 SMNVEV (reference sequence). V was pared by 6 bases and J by 5 bases, with 20 bases of the junction left unmatched. This CDR3 has 19 residues.

This clone was recorded once. This rearrangement joins TRBV9 to TRBJ2-3; D remains unclear. This CDR3 contains 13 residues. V lost 0 bases, J lost 3 bases, and 5 bases lay in between. Germline V gene lookup returns CDR1 SGDLS and CDR2 YYNGEE. The CDR3 sequence: CASSVVGTDTQYF. In DNA, the CDR3 is TGTGCCAGCAGCGTAGTAGGTACAGATACGCAGTATTTT.

This chain links TRBV5-4 with TRBJ1-1, with D perhaps matching TRBD1 (6 bases). V lost 10 bases to trimming and J lost 1 base, with 11 bases between them. The CDR3 consists of 12 residues. The germline CDR1 and CDR2 sequences are SGHNT and YYREEE (reference sequence). CDR3 region: CASGTTNTEAFF. The CDR3 DNA sequence: TGTGCCTCCGGGACAACGAACACTGAAGCTTTCTTT.

The chain employs TRBV6-5 and TRBJ1-6; D uncertain. V lost 4 bases, J lost 9 bases, and 16 bases lay in between. Germline CDR1 reads MNHEY; CDR2 reads SVGAGI. The CDR3 has 15 residues. CDR3 nucleotide sequence: TGTGCCAGCAGTTCCATTCATTTGGTGGGTTCACCCCTCCACTTT. Amino acid sequence: CASSSIHLVGSPLHF.

The chain links TRBV14 to TRBJ2-6; possible D gene TRBD2, 6 bases. This CDR3 contains 16 residues. Germline CDR1 reads SGHDN; CDR2 reads FVKESK. The V end lost 4 bases, the J end lost 2 bases, and 12 bases lay between the germline ends. The CDR3 nucleotides are TGTGCCAGCAGCCCGTTGGGCGGGGCTGGGGCCAACGTCCTGACTTTC. Its translation is CASSPLGGAGANVLTF.

Comment on this clone: Sequence at one end of the junction differs from germline and may be a read error. This chain joins TRBV7-2 and TRBJ1-5, with D perhaps matching TRBD1 (5 bases). This CDR3 has 16 residues. Germline V lookup: CDR1 SGHTA, CDR2 FQGNSA. CDR3 nucleotides: TGTGCCAGCAGCTTTCCCGCCGGGACCGGAGATCACCCCCAGCATTTT. Protein: CASSFPAGTGDHPQHF.

As DNA, the CDR3 is TGTGCCAGCAGCTTTGTCCGCTCTGGGGCCAACGTCCTGACTTTC. It codes for CASSFVRSGANVLTF. The rearrangement joins TRBV7-3 to TRBJ2-6; no clear D gene. Trimming removed 3 bases from V and 0 bases from J, with 6 bases in between. The CDR3 extends over 15 amino acids. Germline lookup yields CDR1 SGHTA and CDR2 FQGTGA.

This rearrangement joins TRBV5-4 to TRBJ2-5; 7 bases match TRBD1. This CDR3 is 15 amino acids long. V dropped 4 bases and J dropped 1; count of bases not matched to a gene: 7. Per the germline V gene, CDR1 is SGHNT and CDR2 is YYREEE (reference sequence). DNA of the CDR3: TGTGCCAGCAGCGCGCAGACAGGGCGCCAAGAGACCCAGTACTTC. Encoded protein: CASSAQTGRQETQYF.

The chain joins TRBV9 to TRBJ2-3; no definite D call. From germline, CDR1 is SGDLS and CDR2 YYNGEE. The CDR3 spans 12 residues. V was shortened by 0 bases and J by 5 bases, with 4 bases between the two germline ends. The CDR3 region has the DNA TGTGCCAGCAGCGTAGAGGTAGATACGCAGTATTTT. Translated: CASSVEVDTQYF. Filled out from reference TRBV9 and TRBJ2-3, the complete variable domain reads DSGVTQTPKHLITATGQRVTLRCSPRSGDLSVYWYQQSLDQGLQFLIQYYNGEERAKGNILERFSAQQFPDLHSELNLSSLELGDSALYFCASSVEVDTQYFGPGTRLTVL.